A single sample gave rise to the 17 T cell receptor beta chains below, sequenced in a study of blood T cells in healthy people across ages. Using a J-beta primer mix together with a sample-barcoded 5' primer, a second PCR was run for roughly 7 to 12 cycles. Each CDR3 protein gets one entry after TCRdb re-called the 5' RACE reads with MiXCR. The sample comprises roughly 1.5 million distinct CDR3 sequences, approximately 39% of which are singletons, and about 4.1% rests with the top ten. Sequencing input: blood. The receptors originated from a woman between 18 and 29 years old in good health.

The V gene is TRBV27, the J gene TRBJ2-4; D is possibly TRBD2 (6 bases). Germline CDR1 reads MNHEY; CDR2 reads SMNVEV (reference sequence). This CDR3 contains 15 residues. V dropped 5 bases and J dropped 4 bases, with 15 bases sitting between them. The CDR3 nucleotides read TGTGCCAGCAGTCCAAACGGGGGTCGGAAAAACATTCAGTACTTC. It specifies CASSPNGGRKNIQYF.

Regarding this clonotype: A much larger clone lies a single base off, so this may be a read error. The chain joins TRBV27 to TRBJ2-5; possible D gene TRBD1, 8 bases. The assigned J gene may be wrong: the sequence end matches TRBJ2-7 better. Germline assignment: CDR1 MNHEY and CDR2 SMNVEV (reference sequence). There are 17 residues in the CDR3. CDR3 nucleotide sequence: TGTGCCAGCAGTTCCCCGTTGGGAGGGACAGGCACCGACGAGCAGTACTTC. Translation gives CASSSPLGGTGTDEQYF.

The gene calls are TRBV7-9 and TRBJ1-1; D is perhaps TRBD1 (5 bases). CDR3 length: 14 amino acids. Germline values: CDR1 SEHNR, CDR2 FQNEAQ (reference sequence). Trimming pared 4 bases from V and 7 bases from J, leaving 16 bases between. For the CDR3, the DNA is TGTGCCAGCAGCTACGGAGGGGTGACAAGTGAAGCTTTCTTT. Its translation: CASSYGGVTSEAFF. The full variable domain, rest sourced from reference TRBV7-9 and TRBJ1-1, is DTGVSQNPRHKITKRGQNVTFRCDPISEHNRLYWYRQTLGQGPEFLTYFQNEAQLEKSRLLSDRFSAERPKGSFSTLEIQRTEQGDSAMYLCASSYGGVTSEAFFGQGTRLTVV.

The V gene is TRBV10-3, the J gene TRBJ2-7; possible D gene TRBD2, 6 bases. V lost 2 bases and J 0 bases, leaving 14 bases between the germline ends. There are 16 residues in the CDR3. CDR1 is ENHRY and CDR2 is SYGVKD in the germline V gene. CDR3 sequence: CAISEAGTFSSYEQYF. The DNA of the CDR3 is TGTGCCATCAGTGAGGCTGGGACTTTTAGCTCCTACGAGCAGTACTTC.

This clonotype was picked up a small number of times. CDR3 sequence (DNA): TGTGCCAGCATGAACCGTGGGAATGGAGCCAAAAACATTCAGTACTTC. Translating gives CASMNRGNGAKNIQYF. The V and J genes are TRBV6-1 and TRBJ2-4; D is ambiguous. Germline CDR1 is MNHNS and CDR2 is SASEGT. The V and J ends lost 7 bases and 0 bases respectively, with 16 bases between them. There are 16 residues in the CDR3.

V gene TRBV12-5 combines with J gene TRBJ2-5; D is ambiguous. This CDR3 spans 14 amino acids. V was pared by 2 bases and J by 5 bases, with 12 bases between. Looked up from germline, CDR1 is LGHNT and CDR2 is FRNRAP. CDR3 nucleotides: TGTGCTAGTGGTTTGAGTCTTTTGGGGGAGACCCAGTACTTC. Protein product: CASGLSLLGETQYF.

This rearrangement joins TRBV5-1 to TRBJ1-1, with 9 bases identical to TRBD1. There are 14 residues in the CDR3. The germline V gene has CDR1 SGHRS and CDR2 YFSETQ. Trimming took 4 bases from V and 6 from J; bases not matched to a gene: 7. CDR3 in DNA: TGCGCCAGCAGCCGACAGGGGGGGGAAGCTGAAGCTTTCTTT. Its translation: CASSRQGGEAEAFF.

The chain recombines TRBV6-2 or TRBV6-3 with TRBJ2-7; 10 bases agree with TRBD2. V dropped 4 bases and J dropped 1; count of bases not matched to a gene: 4. The CDR3 contains 15 residues. Germline CDR1 and CDR2: MNHEY and SVGEGT. CDR3 DNA sequence: TGTGCCAGCAGTTTTCAGCGGGAGGGTTCCTACGAGCAGTACTTC. Translating it yields CASSFQREGSYEQYF.

This clonotype has only one observation. The gene calls are TRBV6-5 and TRBJ1-6, with D tentatively TRBD1 (6 bases). The CDR3 has 13 residues. Looked up from germline, CDR1 is MNHEY and CDR2 is SVGAGI. V was clipped by 2 bases and J by 10 bases, with 9 bases between them. Here the CDR3 reads CASSYGQQSPLHF. CDR3 coding DNA: TGTGCCAGCAGTTACGGACAGCAGTCACCCCTCCACTTT.

This clonotype has a count of ten or more. The gene calls are TRBV29-1 and TRBJ1-2, with a tentative D call TRBD1 (5 bases). Trimming shortened V by 0 bases and J by 6 bases, and 11 bases separated the two germline ends. CDR1 SQVTM and CDR2 ANQGSEA come from the germline V gene. The CDR3 sequence is 13 residues long. CDR3: CSVEDRDLNGYTF. The CDR3 DNA follows: TGCAGCGTTGAAGATCGGGACCTGAATGGCTACACCTTC.

The chain couples TRBV6-2 or TRBV6-3 to TRBJ2-1, with 10 bases identical to TRBD2. With V trimmed by 2 bases and J by 2 bases, 9 bases remained unmatched. Per the germline V gene, CDR1 is MNHEY and CDR2 is SVGEGT. This CDR3 is 18 amino acids long. In DNA form, the CDR3 reads TGTGCCAGCAGTTACCTAGCGGGAGAGGTCGGGACCTACAATGAGCAGTTCTTC. Translated, it gives CASSYLAGEVGTYNEQFF.

This clonotype was seen a few times. This chain uses TRBV29-1 with TRBJ1-5, with D tentatively TRBD1 (5 bases). Trimming removed 7 bases at V and 9 bases at J, with 16 bases between. This CDR3 comprises 12 residues. Germline values: CDR1 SQVTM, CDR2 ANQGSEA. The CDR3 DNA reads as TGCAGCGGTGGCCCCCCCGGGGGGCCCCAGCATTTT. This sequence encodes CSGGPPGGPQHF.

This clonotype was counted only a few times. The chain's CDR3 is CASSKTRGGNTEAFF. CDR3 bases: TGTGCCAGCAGTAAGACCAGGGGTGGGAACACTGAAGCTTTCTTT. The chain uses TRBV6-1 and TRBJ1-1, with D perhaps matching TRBD1 (6 bases). Per germline, CDR1 MNHNS and CDR2 SASEGT. The CDR3 is 15 residues long. V was trimmed by 5 bases and J by 1 base, leaving 14 bases between them.

The genes are TRBV2 and TRBJ1-4; no definite D call. CDR1 and CDR2 from the germline V gene are SNHLY and FYNNEI. V lost 5 bases and J lost 6, with 16 bases in between. This CDR3 spans 15 amino acids. Here the CDR3 reads CASSLRPAPDEKLFF. DNA of the CDR3: TGTGCCAGCAGTCTTCGGCCGGCCCCAGATGAAAAACTGTTTTTT.

The rearrangement joins TRBV7-2 to TRBJ2-3, with TRBD1 matching over 10 bases. Per germline, CDR1 SGHTA and CDR2 FQGNSA. The CDR3 is 15 amino acids. Trimming at V came to 5 bases and at J to 3 bases, leaving 5 bases not matched to a gene. CDR3 amino acids: CASSDRGHRTDTQYF. CDR3 nucleotides: TGTGCCAGCAGCGACAGGGGGCATCGGACAGATACGCAGTATTTT.

In this sample, this clonotype turned up once. The DNA of the CDR3 is TGTGCCAGCAGCTTGATCCCCGGGACAGGGGCAGATCAGCCCCAGCATTTT. Translated: CASSLIPGTGADQPQHF. The chain joins TRBV12-1 to TRBJ1-5; the D segment call TRBD1 is taken from the table without a DNA check. TRBV12-1 is designated a pseudogene. The CDR3 runs 17 residues.

The chain combines TRBV5-1 with TRBJ1-2; D might be TRBD1 (6 bases). Between the trimmed V and J ends, which lost 4 bases and 3 bases, there was a span of 16 bases. Germline V lookup: CDR1 SGHRS, CDR2 YFSETQ. This CDR3 has 15 residues. The CDR3 sequence: CASSAAATGDYGYTF. Here the CDR3 DNA reads TGCGCCAGCAGCGCTGCAGCGACAGGAGACTATGGCTACACCTTC.